The source of this T cell receptor (beta chain) is a study of T cells in Graves' hyperthyroidism and ophthalmopathy. V lost 4 bases and J lost 4, with 10 bases in between. The CDR3 covers 13 residues. Germline lookup yields CDR1 SNHLY and CDR2 FYNNEI. This clonotype was found many times. RNA transcripts were the template for amplifying TCR beta CDR3 regions. The HTBI primer set served for first-round RT-PCR of the TCR CDR3. MiXCR, run by TCRdb on the multiplex PCR reads, gives a single entry per CDR3 protein. The sample has around 350,000 distinct CDR3 sequences, over 15% seen once; the top ten hold about 3.7%.

V usage is TRBV2 and J usage is TRBJ1-1, with D uncertain. The sequencing sample was made of blood. The sequence was collected from a woman aged 18-30 years with Graves' hyperthyroidism. For the CDR3, the DNA is TGTGCCAGCAGTGGTACAGCGGGCACTGAAGCTTTCTTT. It yields the protein CASSGTAGTEAFF.